This T cell receptor (beta chain) is drawn from a study of graft-versus-host responses after intestinal transplantation. On the study more broadly: Recipients got multivisceral, liver-intestinal, or isolated intestinal transplants. Findings of the study overall: Researchers found GvH clones in recipient marrow, and some showed up first in ileum or blood. Among circulating GvH clones, peak levels were associated with early post-transplant declines in HvG clones.

Repertoires were generated with immunoSEQ multiplex PCR, while TCRdb's copy carries only in-frame clones and drops some. The sample consists of approximately 24,000 clones, more than 90% of them appearing once. CDR1 and CDR2 from the germline V gene are SGHAT and FQNNGV. V was clipped by 0 bases and J by 6 bases, with 14 bases between them. This CDR3 region has 15 residues. To note about this clone: Its antigen is still unknown.

The sample in question was PBMCs, obtained nearly 31 days after intestinal transplant. The rearrangement joins TRBV11-2 to TRBJ1-2; a possible D gene is TRBD1 (5 bases). This TCR derives from a human patient who received an intestinal transplant, so some T cells may come from the graft donor. CDR3 residues: CASSLDRGGADGYTF. DNA of the CDR3: TGTGCCAGCAGCTTAGATCGTGGGGGTGCGGATGGCTACACCTTC. Together with reference TRBV11-2 and TRBJ1-2, the CDR3 gives the full variable domain: EAGVAQSPRYKIIEKRQSVAFWCNPISGHATLYWYQQILGQGPKLLIQFQNNGVVDDSQLPKDRFSAERLKGVDSTLKIQPAKLEDSAVYLCASSLDRGGADGYTFGSGTRLTVV.